Listed below are T cell receptor beta chains from one sample, sequenced in a study of T cell changes during pregnancy in multiple sclerosis. Produced via immunoSEQ multiplex PCR; TCRdb's table is partial and in-frame only. The sample has fewer than 45,000 clones, almost 95% seen once; the top ten hold around 8.1%. Here the sequenced sample was CD8+ T cells from peripheral blood mononuclear cells, taken in the third trimester of pregnancy. The origin of the receptors is a female donor with multiple sclerosis, enrolled in a pregnancy study. Each CDR3 is given with its conserved first and last residue. Fields, in order: CDR3 protein, J gene, V gene, CDR3 length.

CDR3: CASSKGLTNQETQYF; J: TRBJ2-5; V: TRBV9; length: 15
CDR3: CASSGSSGAEAFF; J: TRBJ1-1; V: TRBV2; length: 13
CDR3: CASSRSRTVTRNTEAFF; J: TRBJ1-1; V: TRBV7-2; length: 17
CDR3: CASSESSGGTDTQYF; J: TRBJ2-3; V: TRBV6-1; length: 15
CDR3: CATSRRTSGNTGELFF; J: TRBJ2-2; V: TRBV15; length: 16
CDR3: CASSIGGIEQFF; J: TRBJ2-1; V: TRBV19; length: 12
CDR3: CASSFRDRGGNTIYF; J: TRBJ1-3; V: TRBV13; length: 15
CDR3: CASSSLVTEAFF; J: TRBJ1-1; V: TRBV7-9; length: 12
CDR3: CASSLGQGREKLFF; J: TRBJ1-4; V: TRBV27; length: 14
CDR3: CSVERVGEQFF; J: TRBJ2-1; V: TRBV29-1; length: 11
CDR3: CASSIGQGVTEAFF; J: TRBJ1-1; V: TRBV19; length: 14
CDR3: CASSKNRARDEKLFF; J: TRBJ1-4; V: TRBV2; length: 15
CDR3: CASSLVGANVLTF; J: TRBJ2-6; V: TRBV27; length: 13
CDR3: CASSASGLPYEQYF; J: TRBJ2-7; V: TRBV14; length: 14
CDR3: CASSSLRSPGGYTF; J: TRBJ1-2; V: TRBV13; length: 14
CDR3: CASSHGTGLTEAFF; J: TRBJ1-1; V: TRBV19; length: 14
CDR3: CSLQGGSYNEQFF; J: TRBJ2-1; V: TRBV29-1; length: 13
CDR3: CASSPGTTSTDTQYF; J: TRBJ2-3; V: TRBV5-1; length: 15
CDR3: CASRTPGLEETQYF; J: TRBJ2-5; V: TRBV28; length: 14
CDR3: CASSSQGPAETQYF; J: TRBJ2-5; V: TRBV28; length: 14
CDR3: CASSHRGQGLSEQYF; J: TRBJ2-7; V: TRBV6-4; length: 15
CDR3: CASRDSGGFEQYF; J: TRBJ2-7; V: TRBV28; length: 13
CDR3: CSVVGGQTGLALGNEQFF; J: TRBJ2-1; V: TRBV29-1; length: 18
CDR3: CSGVVFGSSRMNTEAFF; J: TRBJ1-1; V: TRBV29-1; length: 17
CDR3: CASSLGQGGTDTQYF; J: TRBJ2-3; V: TRBV7-8; length: 15
CDR3: CASSPISGGEAFF; J: TRBJ1-1; V: TRBV18; length: 13
CDR3: CASSLLTGGPSFF; J: TRBJ2-1; V: TRBV7-9; length: 13
CDR3: CASAPGQGLNEQYF; J: TRBJ2-7; V: TRBV19; length: 14
CDR3: CASSEFLLGREGRTF; J: TRBJ1-2; V: TRBV25-1; length: 15
CDR3: CASRTSGSINEQFF; J: TRBJ2-1; V: TRBV27; length: 14
CDR3: CASINFKDRGNYGYTF; J: TRBJ1-2; V: TRBV2; length: 16
CDR3: CASNLQGGSTDTQYF; J: TRBJ2-3; V: TRBV6-1; length: 15
CDR3: CASSETGTSGQETQYF; J: TRBJ2-5; V: TRBV6-4; length: 16
CDR3: CASTGTSGYNEQFF; J: TRBJ2-1; V: TRBV10-1; length: 14
CDR3: CASSYGLADAEQYF; J: TRBJ2-7; V: TRBV6-5; length: 14
CDR3: CSVEDQIEQFF; J: TRBJ2-1; V: TRBV29-1; length: 11
CDR3: CAWSERGYEQYF; J: TRBJ2-7; V: TRBV30; length: 12
CDR3: CASTPSQGSSYNEQFF; J: TRBJ2-1; V: TRBV28; length: 16
CDR3: CASSLGENEQYF; J: TRBJ2-7; V: TRBV13; length: 12
CDR3: CASSLQQNSGNTIYF; J: TRBJ1-3; V: TRBV7-9; length: 15
CDR3: CASSLDRTYEQYF; J: TRBJ2-7; V: TRBV7-6; length: 13